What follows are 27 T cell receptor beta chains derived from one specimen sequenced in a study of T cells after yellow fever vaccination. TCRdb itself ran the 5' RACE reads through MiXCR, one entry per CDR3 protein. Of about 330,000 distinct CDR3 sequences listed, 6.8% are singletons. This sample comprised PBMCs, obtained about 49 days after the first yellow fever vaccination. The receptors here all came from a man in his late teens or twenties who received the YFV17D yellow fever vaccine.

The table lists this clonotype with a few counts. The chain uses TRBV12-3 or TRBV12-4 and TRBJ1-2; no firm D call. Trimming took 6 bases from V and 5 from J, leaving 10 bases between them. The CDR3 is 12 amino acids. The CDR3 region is CASRRAEYGYTF. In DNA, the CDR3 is TGTGCCAGCAGACGGGCTGAGTATGGCTACACCTTC.

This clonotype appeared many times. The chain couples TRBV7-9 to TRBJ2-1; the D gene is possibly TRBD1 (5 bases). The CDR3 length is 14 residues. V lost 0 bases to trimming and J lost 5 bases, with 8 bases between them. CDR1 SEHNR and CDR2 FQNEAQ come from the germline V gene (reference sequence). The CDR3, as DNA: TGTGCCAGCAGCTTAGCACAGGTAGACAATGAGCAGTTCTTC. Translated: CASSLAQVDNEQFF. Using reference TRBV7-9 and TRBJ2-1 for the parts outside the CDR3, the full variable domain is DTGVSQNPRHKITKRGQNVTFRCDPISEHNRLYWYRQTLGQGPEFLTYFQNEAQLEKSRLLSDRFSAERPKGSFSTLEIQRTEQGDSAMYLCASSLAQVDNEQFFGPGTRLTVL.

The CDR3 coding sequence is TGCAGTGCTAGCAGGGGATTGGGCGGGGAGCTGTTTTTT. This gives the protein CSASRGLGGELFF. This sequence joins TRBV20-1 and TRBJ2-2, with D perhaps matching TRBD1 (6 bases). The CDR3 is 13 residues long. Germline assignment: CDR1 DFQATT and CDR2 SNEGSKA (reference sequence). Trimming left V 3 bases short and J 7 bases short, with 12 bases between.

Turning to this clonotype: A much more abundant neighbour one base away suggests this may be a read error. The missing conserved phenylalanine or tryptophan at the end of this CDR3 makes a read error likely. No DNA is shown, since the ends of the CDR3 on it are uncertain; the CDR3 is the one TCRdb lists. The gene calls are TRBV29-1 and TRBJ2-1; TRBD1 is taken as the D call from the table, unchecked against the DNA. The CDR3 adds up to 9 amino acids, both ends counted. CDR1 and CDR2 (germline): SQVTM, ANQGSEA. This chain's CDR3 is CSVGDRGFS.

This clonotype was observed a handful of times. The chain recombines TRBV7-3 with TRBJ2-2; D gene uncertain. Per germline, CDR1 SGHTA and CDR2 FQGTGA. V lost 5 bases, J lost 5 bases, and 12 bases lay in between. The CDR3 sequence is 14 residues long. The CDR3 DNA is TGTGCCAGCAGCCCCACTGGGGTTACCGGGGAGCTGTTTTTT. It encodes CASSPTGVTGELFF.

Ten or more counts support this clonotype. CDR3 in amino acids: CASTQSGASTDTQYF. CDR3 in DNA: TGCGCCAGCACCCAAAGCGGGGCTAGCACAGATACGCAGTATTTT. The V gene is TRBV5-1, the J gene TRBJ2-3, with 7 bases matching TRBD2. After removal of 6 bases from V and 0 bases from J, the junction contained 7 bases not matched to a gene. Germline CDR1 SGHRS, CDR2 YFSETQ. There are 15 residues in the CDR3.

Here the CDR3 DNA reads TGTGCCAGCAGCACACTCGCGGGTAGGGACACTGAAGCTTTCTTT. Its translation: CASSTLAGRDTEAFF. The rearrangement joins TRBV5-4 to TRBJ1-1, with D unresolved. This CDR3 region has 15 residues. Germline CDR1 SGHNT, CDR2 YYREEE (reference sequence). Trimming took off 4 bases at V and 3 bases at J, with 16 bases between the two ends.

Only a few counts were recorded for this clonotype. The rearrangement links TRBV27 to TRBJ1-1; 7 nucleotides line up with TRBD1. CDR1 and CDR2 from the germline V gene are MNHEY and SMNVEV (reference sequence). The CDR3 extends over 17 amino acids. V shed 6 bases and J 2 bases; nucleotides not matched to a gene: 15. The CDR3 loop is CASSFRGKTGRNTEAFF. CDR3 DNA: TGTGCCAGCAGCTTTCGGGGCAAGACAGGGCGAAACACTGAAGCTTTCTTT.

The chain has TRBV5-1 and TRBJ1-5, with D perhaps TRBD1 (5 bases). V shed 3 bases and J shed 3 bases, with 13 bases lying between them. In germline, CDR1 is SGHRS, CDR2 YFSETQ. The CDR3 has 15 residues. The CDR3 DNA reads TGCGCCAGCAGCTCGGGTGCAGGGTTCAATCAGCCCCAGCATTTT. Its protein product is CASSSGAGFNQPQHF.

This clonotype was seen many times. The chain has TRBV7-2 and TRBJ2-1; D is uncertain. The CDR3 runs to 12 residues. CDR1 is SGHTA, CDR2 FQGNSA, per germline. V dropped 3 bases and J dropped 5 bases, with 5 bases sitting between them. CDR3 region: CASSLFNNEQFF. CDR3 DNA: TGTGCCAGCAGCTTGTTCAACAATGAGCAGTTCTTC.

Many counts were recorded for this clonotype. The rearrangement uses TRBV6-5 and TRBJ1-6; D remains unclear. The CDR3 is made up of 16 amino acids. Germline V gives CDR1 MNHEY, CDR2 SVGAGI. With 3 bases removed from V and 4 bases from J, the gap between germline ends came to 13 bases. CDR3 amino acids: CASSYYSPDYNSPLHF. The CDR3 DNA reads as TGTGCCAGCAGTTATTACTCCCCGGATTATAATTCACCCCTCCACTTT.

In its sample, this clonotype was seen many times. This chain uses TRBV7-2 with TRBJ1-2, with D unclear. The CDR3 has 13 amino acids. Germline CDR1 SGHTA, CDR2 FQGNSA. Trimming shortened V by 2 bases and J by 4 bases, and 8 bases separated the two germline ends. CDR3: CASSLLTGYGYTF. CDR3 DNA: TGTGCCAGCAGCTTATTAACCGGCTATGGCTACACCTTC. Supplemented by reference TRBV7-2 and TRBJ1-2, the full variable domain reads GAGVSQSPSNKVTEKGKDVELRCDPISGHTALYWYRQSLGQGLEFLIYFQGNSAPDKSGLPSDRFSAERTGGSVSTLTIQRTQQEDSAVYLCASSLLTGYGYTFGSGTRLTVV.

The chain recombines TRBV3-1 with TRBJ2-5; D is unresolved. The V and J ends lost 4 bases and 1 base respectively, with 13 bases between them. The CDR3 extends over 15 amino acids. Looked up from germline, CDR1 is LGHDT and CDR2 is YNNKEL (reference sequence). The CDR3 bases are TGTGCCAGCAGCCCCAGGACGGCCTTCCAAGAGACCCAGTACTTC. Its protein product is CASSPRTAFQETQYF.

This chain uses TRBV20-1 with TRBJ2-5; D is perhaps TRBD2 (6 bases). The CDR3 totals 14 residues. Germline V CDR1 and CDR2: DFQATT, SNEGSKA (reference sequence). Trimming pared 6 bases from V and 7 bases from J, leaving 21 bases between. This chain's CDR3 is CSATIPGLGPTQYF. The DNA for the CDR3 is TGCAGTGCCACTATCCCGGGACTGGGACCGACCCAGTACTTC.

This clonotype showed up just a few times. The CDR3 here is CASSYPGRGNEQFF. The CDR3 nucleotides read TGTGCCAGCAGTTACCCTGGTAGGGGCAATGAGCAGTTCTTC. This chain uses TRBV6-2 or TRBV6-3 with TRBJ2-1; D is possibly TRBD1 (5 bases). The ends were cut back, 2 bases at V and 6 bases at J, with 11 bases in the middle. Germline CDR1 is MNHEY and CDR2 is SVGEGT. This CDR3 has 14 residues.

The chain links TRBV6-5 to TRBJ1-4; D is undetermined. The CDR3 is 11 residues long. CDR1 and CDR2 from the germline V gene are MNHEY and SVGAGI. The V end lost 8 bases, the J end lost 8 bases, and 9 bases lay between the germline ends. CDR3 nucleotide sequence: TGTGCCAGCGGTGTCGGCGAAAAACTGTTTTTT. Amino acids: CASGVGEKLFF.

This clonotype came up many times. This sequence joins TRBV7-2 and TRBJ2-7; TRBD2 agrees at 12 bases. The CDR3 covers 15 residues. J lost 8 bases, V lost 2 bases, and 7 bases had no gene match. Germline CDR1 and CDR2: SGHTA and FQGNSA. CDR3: CASSLLLAGGRQQYF. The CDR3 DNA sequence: TGTGCCAGCAGCTTACTACTAGCGGGGGGTCGCCAGCAGTACTTC.

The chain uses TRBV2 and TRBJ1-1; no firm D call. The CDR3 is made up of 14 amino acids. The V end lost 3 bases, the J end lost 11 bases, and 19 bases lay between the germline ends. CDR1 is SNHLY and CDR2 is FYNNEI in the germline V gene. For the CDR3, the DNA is TGTGCCAGCAGTGATAAGATTTTTAAACCCCAGGCTTTCTTT. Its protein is CASSDKIFKPQAFF.

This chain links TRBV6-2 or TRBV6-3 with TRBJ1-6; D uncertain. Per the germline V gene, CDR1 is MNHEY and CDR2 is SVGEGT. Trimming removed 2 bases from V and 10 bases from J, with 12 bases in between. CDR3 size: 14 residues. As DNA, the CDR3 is TGTGCCAGCAGTTACGCCATCGTAGAGTCACCCCTCCACTTT. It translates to CASSYAIVESPLHF.

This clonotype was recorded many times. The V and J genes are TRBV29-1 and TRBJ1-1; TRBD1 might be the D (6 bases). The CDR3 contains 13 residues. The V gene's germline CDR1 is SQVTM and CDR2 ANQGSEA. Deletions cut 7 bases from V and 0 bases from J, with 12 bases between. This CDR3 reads CSALGHLNTEAFF. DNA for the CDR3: TGCAGCGCCTTGGGACATCTGAACACTGAAGCTTTCTTT.

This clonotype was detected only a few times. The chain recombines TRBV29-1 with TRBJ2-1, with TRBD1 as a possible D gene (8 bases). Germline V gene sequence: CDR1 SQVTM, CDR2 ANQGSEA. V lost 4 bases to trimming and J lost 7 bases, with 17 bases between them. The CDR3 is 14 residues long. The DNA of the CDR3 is TGCAGCGTTGGTAACAGGGGGGGACAAAATGAGCAGTTCTTC. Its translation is CSVGNRGGQNEQFF.

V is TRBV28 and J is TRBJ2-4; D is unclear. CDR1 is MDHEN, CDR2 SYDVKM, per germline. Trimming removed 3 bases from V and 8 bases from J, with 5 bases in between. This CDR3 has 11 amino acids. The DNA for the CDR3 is TGTGCCAGCAGTTTTCAGGACATTCAGTACTTC. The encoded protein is CASSFQDIQYF.

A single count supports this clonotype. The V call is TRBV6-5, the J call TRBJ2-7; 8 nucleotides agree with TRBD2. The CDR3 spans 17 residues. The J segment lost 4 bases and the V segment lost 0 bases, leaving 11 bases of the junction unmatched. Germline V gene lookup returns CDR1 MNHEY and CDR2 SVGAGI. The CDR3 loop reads CASSYSAGDHLPYEQYF. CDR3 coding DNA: TGTGCCAGCAGTTACTCAGCGGGGGACCATCTTCCGTACGAGCAGTACTTC.

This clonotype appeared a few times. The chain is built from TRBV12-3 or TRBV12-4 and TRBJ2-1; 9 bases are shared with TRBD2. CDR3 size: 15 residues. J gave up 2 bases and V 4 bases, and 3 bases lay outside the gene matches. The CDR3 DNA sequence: TGTGCCAGCAGTTCCCGCGGGGGGGCCTACAATGAGCAGTTCTTC. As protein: CASSSRGGAYNEQFF.

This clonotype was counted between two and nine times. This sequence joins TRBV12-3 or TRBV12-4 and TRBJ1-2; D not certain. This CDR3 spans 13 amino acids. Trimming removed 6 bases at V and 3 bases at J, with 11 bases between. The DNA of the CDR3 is TGTGCCAGCAGCTTTGTGGCTGACTATGGCTACACCTTC. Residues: CASSFVADYGYTF.

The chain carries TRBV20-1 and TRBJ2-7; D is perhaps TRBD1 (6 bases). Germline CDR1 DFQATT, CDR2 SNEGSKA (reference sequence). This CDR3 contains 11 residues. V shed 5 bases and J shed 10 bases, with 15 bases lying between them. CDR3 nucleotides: TGCAGTGCTTTGGACAGAGCATCCCAGTACTTC. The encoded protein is CSALDRASQYF.

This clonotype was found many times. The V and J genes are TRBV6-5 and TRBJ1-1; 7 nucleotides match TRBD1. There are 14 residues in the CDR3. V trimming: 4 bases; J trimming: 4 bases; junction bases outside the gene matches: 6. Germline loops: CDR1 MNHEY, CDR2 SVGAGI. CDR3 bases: TGTGCCAGCAGTTTCACAGGGGATCGCACTGAAGCTTTCTTT. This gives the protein CASSFTGDRTEAFF.